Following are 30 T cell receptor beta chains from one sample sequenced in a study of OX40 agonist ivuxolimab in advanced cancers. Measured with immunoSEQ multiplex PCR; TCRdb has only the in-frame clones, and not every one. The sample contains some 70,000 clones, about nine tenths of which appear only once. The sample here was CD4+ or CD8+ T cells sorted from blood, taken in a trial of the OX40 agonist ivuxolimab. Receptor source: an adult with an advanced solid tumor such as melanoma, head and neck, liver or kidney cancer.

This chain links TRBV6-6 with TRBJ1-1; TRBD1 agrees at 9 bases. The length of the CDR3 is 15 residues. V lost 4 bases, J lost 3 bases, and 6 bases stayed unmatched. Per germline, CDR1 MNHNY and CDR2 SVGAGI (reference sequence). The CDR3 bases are TGTGCCAGCAGTTCCTCAGACAGGGGGGACACTGAAGCTTTCTTT. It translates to CASSSSDRGDTEAFF.

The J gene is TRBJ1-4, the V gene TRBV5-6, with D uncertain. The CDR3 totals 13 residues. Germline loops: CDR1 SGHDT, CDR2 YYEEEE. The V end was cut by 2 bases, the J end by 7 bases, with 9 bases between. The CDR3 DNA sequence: TGTGCCAGCAGCTTACGTGCAGGTGAAAAACTGTTTTTT. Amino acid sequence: CASSLRAGEKLFF.

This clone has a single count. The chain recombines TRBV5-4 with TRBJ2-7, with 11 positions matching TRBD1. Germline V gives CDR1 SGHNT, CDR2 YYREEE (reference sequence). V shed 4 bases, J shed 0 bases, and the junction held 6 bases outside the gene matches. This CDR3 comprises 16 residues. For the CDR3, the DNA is TGTGCCAGCAGCCAGCCGGGACAGGGGGACTCCTACGAGCAGTACTTC. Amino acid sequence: CASSQPGQGDSYEQYF.

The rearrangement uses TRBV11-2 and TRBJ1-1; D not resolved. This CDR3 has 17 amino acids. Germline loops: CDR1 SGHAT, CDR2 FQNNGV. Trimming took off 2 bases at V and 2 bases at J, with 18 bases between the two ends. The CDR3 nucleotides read TGTGCCAGCAGCTTACCCCGGGGAGGGAAGGGAAACACTGAAGCTTTCTTT. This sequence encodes CASSLPRGGKGNTEAFF.

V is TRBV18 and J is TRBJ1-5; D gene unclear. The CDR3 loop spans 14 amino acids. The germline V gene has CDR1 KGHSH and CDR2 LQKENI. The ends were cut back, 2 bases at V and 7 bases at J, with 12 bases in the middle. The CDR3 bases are TGTGCCAGCTCACCAACCAAGGAGGTCCAGCCCCAGCATTTT. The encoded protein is CASSPTKEVQPQHF.

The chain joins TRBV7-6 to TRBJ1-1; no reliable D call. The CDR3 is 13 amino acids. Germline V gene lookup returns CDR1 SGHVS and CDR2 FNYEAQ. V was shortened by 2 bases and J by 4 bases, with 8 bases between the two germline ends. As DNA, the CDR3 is TGTGCCAGCAGCTTATCAGGCAGCACTGAAGCTTTCTTT. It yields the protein CASSLSGSTEAFF.

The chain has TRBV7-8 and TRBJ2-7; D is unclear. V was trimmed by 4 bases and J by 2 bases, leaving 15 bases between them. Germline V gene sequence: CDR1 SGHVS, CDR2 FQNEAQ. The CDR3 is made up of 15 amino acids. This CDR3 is CASSSGRHGTYEQYF. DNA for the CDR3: TGTGCCAGCAGCTCAGGACGCCATGGGACCTACGAGCAGTACTTC.

CDR3 loop: CASRIRPGTNEKLFF. Written as DNA, the CDR3 is TGTGCCAGCAGGATAAGACCGGGGACTAATGAAAAACTGTTTTTT. The chain recombines TRBV2 with TRBJ1-4, with unresolved D. V lost 6 bases, J lost 2 bases, and 13 bases lay in between. Germline values: CDR1 SNHLY, CDR2 FYNNEI. The CDR3 is 15 amino acids.

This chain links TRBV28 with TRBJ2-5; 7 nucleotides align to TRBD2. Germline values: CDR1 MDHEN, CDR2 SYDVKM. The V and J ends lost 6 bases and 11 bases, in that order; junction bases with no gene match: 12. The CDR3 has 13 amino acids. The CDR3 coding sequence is TGTGCCAGCAGCCGTTCGACTAGCCCAGGGCAGTACTTC. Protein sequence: CASSRSTSPGQYF.

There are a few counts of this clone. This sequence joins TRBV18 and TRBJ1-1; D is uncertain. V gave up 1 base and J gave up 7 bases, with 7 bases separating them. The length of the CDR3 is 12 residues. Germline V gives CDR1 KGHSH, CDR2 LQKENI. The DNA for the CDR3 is TGTGCCAGCTCACCACTTTTGGGTGAAGCTTTCTTT. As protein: CASSPLLGEAFF.

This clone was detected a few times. CDR3 DNA: TGCGCCAGCAGCTTGGAGGGGGGCCGCACAGATACGCAGTATTTT. Translated, it gives CASSLEGGRTDTQYF. The chain is built from TRBV5-1 and TRBJ2-3, with D perhaps assigned TRBD1 or TRBD2 (6 bases each). The CDR3 spans 15 residues. V lost 0 bases, J lost 1 base, and 9 bases lay in between. Germline loops: CDR1 SGHRS, CDR2 YFSETQ. The full variable domain, in which reference TRBV5-1 and TRBJ2-3 provide the parts outside the CDR3, is KAGVTQTPRYLIKTRGQQVTLSCSPISGHRSVSWYQQTPGQGLQFLFEYFSETQRNKGNFPGRFSGRQFSNSRSEMNVSTLELGDSALYLCASSLEGGRTDTQYFGPGTRLTVL.

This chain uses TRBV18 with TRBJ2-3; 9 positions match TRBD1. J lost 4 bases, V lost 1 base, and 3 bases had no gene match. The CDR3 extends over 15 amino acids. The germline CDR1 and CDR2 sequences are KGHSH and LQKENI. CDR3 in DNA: TGTGCCAGCTCACCACGGACAGGGGCCGCAGATACGCAGTATTTT. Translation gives CASSPRTGAADTQYF.

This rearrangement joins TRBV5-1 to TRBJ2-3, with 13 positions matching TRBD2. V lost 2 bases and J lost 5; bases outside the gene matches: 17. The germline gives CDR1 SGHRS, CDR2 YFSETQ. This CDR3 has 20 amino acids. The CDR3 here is CASSFTGTSGASGRGDTQYF. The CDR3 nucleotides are TGCGCCAGCAGCTTTACCGGGACTAGCGGGGCTTCCGGGCGAGGAGATACGCAGTATTTT.

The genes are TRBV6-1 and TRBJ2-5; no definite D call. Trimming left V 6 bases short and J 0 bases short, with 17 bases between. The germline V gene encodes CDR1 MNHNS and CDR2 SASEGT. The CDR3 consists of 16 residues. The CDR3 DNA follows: TGTGCCAGCAGCGAATCCGATAGCTTGTACCAAGAGACCCAGTACTTC. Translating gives CASSESDSLYQETQYF.

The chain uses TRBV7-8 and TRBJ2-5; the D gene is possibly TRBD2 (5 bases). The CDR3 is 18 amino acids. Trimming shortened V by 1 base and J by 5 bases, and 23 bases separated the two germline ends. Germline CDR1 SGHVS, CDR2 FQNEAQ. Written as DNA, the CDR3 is TGTGCCAGCAGCTTAGGGCGGCGGGCACCCAGGTTGGGCGAGACCCAGTACTTC. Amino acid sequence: CASSLGRRAPRLGETQYF.

CDR3 DNA sequence: TGTGCCAGCAGTGCAGGGGACAGACCTAGCCTTGAAGCTTTCTTT. Its protein product is CASSAGDRPSLEAFF. The V and J genes are TRBV2 and TRBJ1-1; 7 nucleotides match TRBD1. Germline loops: CDR1 SNHLY, CDR2 FYNNEI. CDR3 length: 15 amino acids. J was trimmed by 7 bases and V by 4 bases; bases with no gene match: 12.

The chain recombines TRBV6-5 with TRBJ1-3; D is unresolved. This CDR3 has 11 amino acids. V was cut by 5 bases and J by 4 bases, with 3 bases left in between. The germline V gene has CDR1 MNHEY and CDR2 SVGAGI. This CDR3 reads CASSQGNTIYF. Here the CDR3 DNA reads TGTGCCAGCAGTCAGGGAAACACCATATATTTT.

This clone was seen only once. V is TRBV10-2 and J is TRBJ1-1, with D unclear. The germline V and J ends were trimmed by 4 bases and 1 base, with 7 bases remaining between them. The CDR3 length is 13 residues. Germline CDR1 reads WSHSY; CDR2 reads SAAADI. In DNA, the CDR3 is TGCGCCAGCAGTGGGACTCCGAACACTGAAGCTTTCTTT. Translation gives CASSGTPNTEAFF.

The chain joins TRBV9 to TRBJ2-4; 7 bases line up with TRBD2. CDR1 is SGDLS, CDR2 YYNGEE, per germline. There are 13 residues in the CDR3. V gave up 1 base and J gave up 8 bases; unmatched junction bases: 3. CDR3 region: CASSVSGTDIQYF. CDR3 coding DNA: TGTGCCAGCAGCGTAAGCGGGACGGACATTCAGTACTTC.

CDR3 sequence reads: CAIKAGETTDTQYF. CDR3 sequence (DNA): TGTGCCATCAAAGCGGGCGAAACCACAGATACGCAGTATTTT. This chain connects TRBV10-3 to TRBJ2-3, with D tentatively TRBD2 (6 bases). Germline values: CDR1 ENHRY, CDR2 SYGVKD. V lost 7 bases and J 2 bases, leaving 13 bases between the germline ends. The CDR3 is made up of 14 amino acids.

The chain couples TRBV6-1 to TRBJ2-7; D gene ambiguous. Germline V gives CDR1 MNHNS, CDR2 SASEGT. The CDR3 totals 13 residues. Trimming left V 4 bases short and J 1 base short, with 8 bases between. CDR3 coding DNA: TGTGCCAGCAGTGGGGAAACGTCCTACGAGCAGTACTTC. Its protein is CASSGETSYEQYF.

The CDR3 spells CASSRGSGVDETQYF. As DNA, the CDR3 is TGTGCCAGCAGTCGGGGGAGCGGGGTGGATGAGACCCAGTACTTC. The V call is TRBV6-5, the J call TRBJ2-5, with 7 bases that match TRBD2. V lost 5 bases to trimming and J lost 5 bases; unmatched junction nucleotides: 11. The length of the CDR3 is 15 residues. Germline CDR1 reads MNHEY; CDR2 reads SVGAGI.

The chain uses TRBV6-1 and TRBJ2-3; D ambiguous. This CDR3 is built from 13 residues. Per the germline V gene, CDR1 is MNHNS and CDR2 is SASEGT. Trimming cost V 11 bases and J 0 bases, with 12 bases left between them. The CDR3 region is CASGVSSTDTQYF. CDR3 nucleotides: TGTGCCTCGGGCGTCTCTAGCACAGATACGCAGTATTTT.

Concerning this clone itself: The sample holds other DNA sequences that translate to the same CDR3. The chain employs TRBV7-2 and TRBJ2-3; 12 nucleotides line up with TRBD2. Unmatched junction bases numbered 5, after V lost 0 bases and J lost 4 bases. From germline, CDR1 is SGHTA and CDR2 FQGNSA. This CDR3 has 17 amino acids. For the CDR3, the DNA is TGTGCCAGCAGCTTAGCCCCTCTAGCGGGGGGGCCAGATACGCAGTATTTT. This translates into CASSLAPLAGGPDTQYF.

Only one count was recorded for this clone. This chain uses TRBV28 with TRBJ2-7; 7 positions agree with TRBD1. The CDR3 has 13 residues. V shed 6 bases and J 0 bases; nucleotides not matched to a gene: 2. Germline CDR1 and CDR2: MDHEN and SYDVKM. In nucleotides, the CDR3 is TGTGCCAGCAGAGGGACAGTCTCCTACGAGCAGTACTTC. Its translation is CASRGTVSYEQYF. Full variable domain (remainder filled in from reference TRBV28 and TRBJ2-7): DVKVTQSSRYLVKRTGEKVFLECVQDMDHENMFWYRQDPGLGLRLIYFSYDVKMKEKGDIPEGYSVSREKKERFSLILESASTNQTSMYLCASRGTVSYEQYFGPGTRLTVT.

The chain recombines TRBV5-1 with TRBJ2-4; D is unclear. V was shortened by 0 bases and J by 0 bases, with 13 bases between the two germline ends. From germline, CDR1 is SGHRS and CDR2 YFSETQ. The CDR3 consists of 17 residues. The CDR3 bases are TGCGCCAGCAGCTTGGAAGCAGGTCCACTAGCCAAAAACATTCAGTACTTC. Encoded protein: CASSLEAGPLAKNIQYF.

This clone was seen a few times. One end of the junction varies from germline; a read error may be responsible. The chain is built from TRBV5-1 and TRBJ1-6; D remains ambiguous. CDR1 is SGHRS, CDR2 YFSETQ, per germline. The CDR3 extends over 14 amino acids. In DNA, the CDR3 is TGCGCCAGCCGCTTAAGCTCCTATAATTCACCCCTCCACTTT. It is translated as CASRLSSYNSPLHF.

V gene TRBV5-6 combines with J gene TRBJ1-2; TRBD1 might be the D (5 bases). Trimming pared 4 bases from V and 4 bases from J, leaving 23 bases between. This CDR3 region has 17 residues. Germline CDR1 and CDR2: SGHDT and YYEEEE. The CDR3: CASSPNPRRGRFYGYTF. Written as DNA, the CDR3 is TGTGCCAGCAGCCCAAACCCCAGAAGGGGAAGGTTCTATGGCTACACCTTC.

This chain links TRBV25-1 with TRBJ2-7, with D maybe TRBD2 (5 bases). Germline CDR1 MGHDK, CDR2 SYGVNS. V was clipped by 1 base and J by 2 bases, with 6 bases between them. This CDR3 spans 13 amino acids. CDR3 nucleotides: TGTGCCAGCAGTGAATCCGGGGCCTACGAGCAGTACTTC. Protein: CASSESGAYEQYF.

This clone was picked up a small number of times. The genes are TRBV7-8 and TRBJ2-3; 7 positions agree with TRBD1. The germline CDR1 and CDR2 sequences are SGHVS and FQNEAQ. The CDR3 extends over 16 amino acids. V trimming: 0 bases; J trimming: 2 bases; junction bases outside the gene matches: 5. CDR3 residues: CASSLATGMVTDTQYF. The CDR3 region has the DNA TGTGCCAGCAGCTTAGCGACAGGGATGGTCACAGATACGCAGTATTTT.